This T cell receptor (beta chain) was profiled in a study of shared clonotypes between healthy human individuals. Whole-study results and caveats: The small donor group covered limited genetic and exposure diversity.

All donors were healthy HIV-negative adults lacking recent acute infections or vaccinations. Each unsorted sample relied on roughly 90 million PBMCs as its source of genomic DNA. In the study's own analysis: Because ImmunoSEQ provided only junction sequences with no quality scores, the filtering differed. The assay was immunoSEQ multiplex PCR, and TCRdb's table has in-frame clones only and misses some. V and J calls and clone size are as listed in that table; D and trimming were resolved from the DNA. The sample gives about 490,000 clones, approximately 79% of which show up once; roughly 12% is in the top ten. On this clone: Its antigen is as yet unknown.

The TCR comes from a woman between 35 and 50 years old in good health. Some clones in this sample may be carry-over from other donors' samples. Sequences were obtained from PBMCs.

CDR3 nucleotides: TGTGCCAGTAGTCCCTCTCCCGATCCTGGAAACACCATATATTTT. Residues: CASSPSPDPGNTIYF. The rearrangement uses TRBV19 and TRBJ1-3, with D unresolved. CDR3 size: 15 residues. Per the germline V gene, CDR1 is LNHDA and CDR2 is SQIVND (reference sequence). V lost 5 bases, J lost 2 bases, and 13 bases lay in between. The entire variable domain, with the rest obtained from reference TRBV19 and TRBJ1-3, is as follows: DGGITQSPKYLFRKEGQNVTLSCEQNLNHDAMYWYRQDPGQGLRLIYYSQIVNDFQKGDIAEGYSVSREKKESFPLTVTSAQKNPTAFYLCASSPSPDPGNTIYFGEGSWLTVV.